This T cell receptor beta chain originates from a study of T cell responses to AZD1222 COVID-19 vaccine. Some clones are missing from TCRdb's copy, which holds only in-frame ones; the method was immunoSEQ multiplex PCR. The sample shows over 120,000 clones, 80% to 90% of them seen only once. Study-level findings and limits: Spike-spanning, vaccine-associated CD4 TCRs were dominant at 160-218 and 743-854. Scientists sampled the repertoires only once the peak T cell response had passed.

Comment on this clone: The target antigen is unknown.

The germline V gene encodes CDR1 SNHLY and CDR2 FYNNEI. Trimming took 7 bases from V and 7 from J; bases not matched to a gene: 9. The length of the CDR3 is 15 residues. Sequenced here: peripheral blood, sampled on day 0 of AZD1222 vaccination. This chain joins TRBV2 and TRBJ2-4; 11 bases are shared with TRBD2. This sequence originates from an adult in good health. For the CDR3, the DNA is TGTGCCAGCAACGAGGCACTAGCGGGAGCCAACATTCAGTACTTC. Translated: CASNEALAGANIQYF.